This T cell receptor (beta chain) was captured in a study of shared clonotypes between healthy human individuals (TCRdb year 2020). Regarding the complete study: The cohort comprised two women and three men aged 18 to 49 years. To estimate repertoire size and how much clonotype sharing occurs between individuals, the study deeply sequenced the blood TCR repertoires of 4 to 6 healthy adults. Libraries were prepared and TCR repertoires were sequenced by different laboratories using diverse techniques, in order to increase sequencing depth and limit assay-specific biases. Leukapheresis yielded between about 0.94 and 9 billion PBMCs per donor. For each donor, CD4 naive and CD4 memory were each run on three plates, CD8 naive on two plates, and CD8 memory on one plate.

Taken from the germline V gene, the CDR1 and CDR2 loops are SGHNT and YENEEA. From its cysteine to its phenylalanine, the CDR3 spans 17 amino acids. Kept here is only the CDR3 DNA, which spans 51 bases and is read in frame from base 1. V is reduced by 2 bases and J by 16 bases, leaving a spacing of 29 bases between them. CD8 naive samples were CD45RO-negative cells positively selected for CCR7, giving a CD45RA+CCR7+ population that excluded TemRA cells. Donors were healthy HIV-negative adults with no recently reported acute infections or vaccinations. Only Caucasian adults living in Nashville, Tennessee, USA were represented among the donors. Blood was obtained by leukapheresis, after which PBMCs were separated by Ficoll-Histopaque density gradient centrifugation and cryopreserved in liquid nitrogen vapor phase. Analytical flow cytometry was used to check the purity and quantity of every magnetically sorted T cell population. Each sorted fraction had its genomic DNA isolated and then quantified by UV absorbance on a Nanodrop 2000c.

With regard to this clone: Which antigen it targets is not known. Base qualities are not at hand, and no much larger clone is one base apart.

TCR CDR3 regions were amplified from genomic DNA by multiplex PCR using the deep immunoSEQ assay. For each cell subset, the extracted genomic DNA was distributed evenly across all wells of several immunoSEQ 96-well plates, and each plate served as one replicate. For sorted subsets, 150 to 250 ng of genomic DNA, equivalent to 25,000 to 30,000 T cell genomes, went into each replicate PCR. Purified libraries were measured with a Qubit 3.0 fluorometer, size-checked on a Bioanalyzer 2100, and measured again with the KAPA Library Quantification kit. Every immunoSEQ 96-well plate was sequenced on a dedicated single-read 150-cycle Illumina NextSeq 550 flow cell. The study's processing was this. Because only junctional sequences without quality scores were contained in the immunoSEQ output, filtering matching that applied to full-length reads could not be performed. Sequences were annotated with PyIR, a Python wrapper for IgBLAST v1.9, and V/J genes and CDR3 were assigned using IMGT germline references. Reads with weak V/J assignments (E-value above 1e-6), missing CDR3, stop codons, out-of-frame junctions, or ambiguous translated residues were removed. V3J clonotypes were defined as sequences sharing the same inferred V gene, J gene, and CDR3 amino acid sequence. Percentage overlap between repertoires was computed as shared unique clonotypes divided by the size of the smaller repertoire. Repertoire richness was assessed with RTK rarefaction, the Chao1 estimator, and Recon v2.1 estimates of unobserved clonotypes. Generation probabilities were computed with OLGA for all TCRbeta clonotypes obtained by the gDNA method from a handful of donors. Not all clones reach the TCRdb copy of this immuneACCESS table, which keeps in-frame sequences only. Checked studies attribute under half of the gap to unresolved V genes and leave the rest unexplained. V, J and clone size were drawn from that table, and D and trimming were deduced from the DNA. The sample table records about 2.1 million clones; about 94% of these occur just once. The leading ten clones occupy approximately 1.7% of the sample.

Here is what the overall study found, with its caveats: Only blood was sampled, and tissue TCR repertoires likely differ from those in blood. Approximately 5% of naive CD4, 3.5% of naive CD8, about 2.1% of memory CD4, and 0.4% of memory CD8 clonotypes were shared across a few donors. Compared with non-shared clonotypes, the clonotypes found in all four sorted-subset donors had higher generation probabilities. Based on pairwise subsampling, the degree of clonotype sharing among donors was expected to be affected by sequencing depth. Because the study included only a small number of donors, the genetic and exposure-history diversity represented was limited. Naive subsets generally had larger estimated clonotype richness than memory subsets did. Rarefaction of sorted-subset datasets indicated incomplete sequencing despite the large sequencing depth.

Sequenced input: naive CD8+ T cells from PBMCs. The cell subset or site label on this specimen signifies: CD45RA+CCR7+. This TCR came from a young man in good health. Some clones in this sample may be carry-over from other donors' samples. The V and J segments used are TRBV11-3 and TRBJ1-4; too little of a D gene remains to name it. This receptor has the CDR3 CASSLLGSIGGLLKPFF. The DNA is as follows: TGTGCCAGCAGCTTATTAGGATCGATCGGAGGCCTCCTGAAGCCGTTTTTT.